The 9 T cell receptor beta chains reported below all come from one sample, sequenced in a study of blood T cells in healthy people across ages. Primers used in a second PCR of roughly 6 to 11 cycles were a sample-barcoded 5' primer and a J-beta primer mix. TCRdb used MiXCR to reprocess the 5' RACE reads, holding one entry per CDR3 protein. The sample consists of approximately 780,000 distinct CDR3 sequences, 20% to 30% of them appearing once. This sample was shared with a second study, whose subject was T cells of mothers and their children.

Sample: blood. Source of these receptors: a boy aged 5-17 years in good health.

This clonotype was counted only a few times. The DNA for the CDR3 is TGTGCCAGCAGTGAGCGGACTATACTAGCGTGGTACAATGAGCAGTTCTTC. This sequence encodes CASSERTILAWYNEQFF. The V and J genes are TRBV2 and TRBJ2-1, with TRBD2 matching 7 bases. Germline V CDR1 and CDR2: SNHLY, FYNNEI. This CDR3 region has 17 residues. Trimming took 3 bases from V and 4 from J; bases not matched to a gene: 12.

V gene TRBV30 combines with J gene TRBJ2-3, with TRBD1 matching over 8 bases. This CDR3 has 17 residues. In germline, CDR1 is GTSNPN, CDR2 SVGIG (reference sequence). The junction had 12 bases not matched to a gene; V was cut back by 0 bases and J by 4 bases. CDR3 protein: CAWSVWIFVQGADTQYF. CDR3 in DNA: TGTGCCTGGAGTGTCTGGATCTTCGTACAGGGGGCAGATACGCAGTATTTT.

Ten or more counts support this clonotype. The chain uses TRBV29-1 and TRBJ1-5; 7 positions agree with TRBD1. This CDR3 has 13 amino acids. The germline V gene has CDR1 SQVTM and CDR2 ANQGSEA. V was clipped by 4 bases and J by 6 bases; unmatched bases: 6. CDR3 loop: CSVAQGSGQPQHF. The CDR3, as DNA: TGCAGCGTTGCACAGGGGAGCGGTCAGCCCCAGCATTTT.

There are a few counts of this clonotype. The gene calls are TRBV5-1 and TRBJ2-5; D possibly corresponds to TRBD1 (5 bases). Germline CDR1 SGHRS, CDR2 YFSETQ. The CDR3 is 16 amino acids. V lost 2 bases and J 5 bases, leaving 19 bases between the germline ends. The CDR3 loop is CASSFRRQGLIETQYF. The CDR3 coding sequence is TGCGCCAGCAGCTTTCGTCGGCAGGGATTAATCGAGACCCAGTACTTC.

This clonotype has a count of ten or more. V gene TRBV3-1 combines with J gene TRBJ2-5; weak D call: TRBD1 (7 bases). The CDR3 length is 15 residues. Germline-derived CDR1 and CDR2 are LGHDT and YNNKEL (reference sequence). V was cut by 6 bases and J by 4 bases, with 18 bases left in between. The CDR3 DNA is TGTGCCAGCAGTTTATTATCAGGGGGAGGAGAGACCCAGTACTTC. This gives the protein CASSLLSGGGETQYF.

This clonotype was observed a few times. This chain connects TRBV10-3 to TRBJ2-5; possible D gene TRBD2, 5 bases. The germline V and J ends were trimmed by 2 bases and 5 bases, with 12 bases remaining between them. The CDR3 spans 14 residues. Germline V gene data show CDR1 as ENHRY and CDR2 as SYGVKD. For the CDR3, the DNA is TGTGCCATCAGTGAGATAGAAACGGGGGAGACCCAGTACTTC. Its protein product is CAISEIETGETQYF.

Only one count was recorded for this clonotype. This chain connects TRBV9 to TRBJ2-3; D gene uncertain. The V end was cut by 4 bases, the J end by 5 bases, with 14 bases between. Germline CDR1 and CDR2: SGDLS and YYNGEE. This CDR3 is 14 amino acids long. CDR3 in amino acids: CASSLDAYEDTQYF. The CDR3 DNA is TGTGCCAGCAGCTTGGACGCTTATGAAGATACGCAGTATTTT.

This clonotype was detected a few times. The chain joins TRBV12-3 or TRBV12-4 to TRBJ2-6, with a weak D call TRBD1 (6 bases). V lost 1 base, J lost 3 bases, and 7 bases lay in between. The CDR3 runs 15 residues. CDR3 amino acids: CASSLDRVGANVLTF. The DNA for the CDR3 is TGTGCCAGCAGTTTAGACAGGGTTGGGGCCAACGTCCTGACTTTC.

The V and J genes are TRBV3-1 and TRBJ2-7, with 10 bases aligning to TRBD1. With 2 bases clipped from V and 5 bases from J, the junction kept 3 bases outside the gene matches. CDR3 length equals 14 residues. Germline assignment: CDR1 LGHDT and CDR2 YNNKEL (reference sequence). CDR3 in amino acids: CASSQRTGGDEQYF. The CDR3, as DNA: TGTGCCAGCAGCCAAAGGACAGGGGGGGACGAGCAGTACTTC.